Below, 9 T cell receptor beta chains from the same sample are listed, as sequenced in a study of regulatory T cells in long-lasting Graves disease. Time point described: newly diagnosed GD, antithyroid drugs for less than 3 months. RNA isolated from PBMCs was used to make the TCR library. The authors built TCR beta libraries using iRepertoire HTBI primers and Arm-PCR of CDR3 regions. TCRdb re-analysed the multiplex PCR reads in MiXCR, keeping a single row per CDR3 protein. The data contain approximately 300,000 distinct CDR3 sequences, roughly 18% of them singletons. This sample comprised peripheral blood mononuclear cells (PBMCs), obtained at new diagnosis, from a patient treated with antithyroid drugs. The receptors come from a female donor with Graves disease.

As for this clonotype: This could be a read error, since a much larger clone is one nucleotide away. This chain joins TRBV6-9 and TRBJ2-5, with TRBD2 identical over 8 bases. The CDR3 contains 15 residues. The germline V gene has CDR1 MNHGY and CDR2 SVAAGI. CDR3 protein: CASSYFWGLEETRYF. The DNA for the CDR3 is TGTGCCAGCAGTTACTTTTGGGGACTAGAGGAGACCCGGTACTTC.

Worth noting for this clonotype: A far bigger clonotype differs at one base, so this is likely a read error. The CDR3 does not close with the conserved phenylalanine or tryptophan, likely indicating a read error. The chain links TRBV12-3 or TRBV12-4 to TRBJ1-1; perhaps TRBD1 as D (6 bases). Trimming took 6 bases from V and 8 from J, leaving 19 bases between them. This CDR3 spans 14 amino acids. In DNA, the CDR3 is TGTGCCAGCAGCTTAAAAGGCAGGGGCCTCGAAGCTTTCCTT. Its protein product is CASSLKGRGLEAFL.

This clonotype was recorded at least ten times. The V gene is TRBV19, the J gene TRBJ2-5, with D maybe TRBD1 (6 bases). The CDR3 loop spans 15 amino acids. Per germline, CDR1 LNHDA and CDR2 SQIVND (reference sequence). V lost 6 bases and J lost 4, with 18 bases in between. CDR3 residues: CASSLDRSSIETQYF. CDR3 nucleotide sequence: TGTGCCAGTAGCCTGGACAGATCTTCAATAGAGACCCAGTACTTC. Full variable domain (remainder filled in from reference TRBV19 and TRBJ2-5): DGGITQSPKYLFRKEGQNVTLSCEQNLNHDAMYWYRQDPGQGLRLIYYSQIVNDFQKGDIAEGYSVSREKKESFPLTVTSAQKNPTAFYLCASSLDRSSIETQYFGPGTRLLVL.

Points on this clonotype: One junction end does not reproduce the germline sequence, and a read error may be involved. V and J are TRBV9 and TRBJ1-3, with 11 bases lining up with TRBD1. Looked up from germline, CDR1 is SGDLS and CDR2 is YYNGEE. The CDR3 loop spans 17 amino acids. CDR3 sequence: CASSVRDRGISGTTIYF. As DNA, the CDR3 is TGTGCCAGCAGCGTTCGGGACAGGGGGATAAGTGGAACCACCATATATTTT.

CDR3 bases: TGTGCCAGCAGCCAAAACCGAGGGACAGCCCCTGAGTTAGCTTTCTTT. This gives the protein CASSQNRGTAPELAFF. This chain joins TRBV4-2 and TRBJ1-1; 7 bases map to TRBD1. The V and J ends lost 2 bases and 10 bases, in that order; junction bases with no gene match: 16. The CDR3 extends over 16 amino acids. Per germline, CDR1 LGHNA and CDR2 YNFKEQ.

In this sample, this clonotype turned up many times. The genes are TRBV18 and TRBJ2-5, with D unclear. The CDR3 is 14 amino acids. V lost 3 bases, J lost 4 bases, and 12 bases lay in between. Per the germline V gene, CDR1 is KGHSH and CDR2 is LQKENI. CDR3 coding DNA: TGTGCCAGCTCACCCGGCCGACTGGGAGAGACCCAGTACTTC. As protein: CASSPGRLGETQYF.

This clonotype showed up many times. This chain links TRBV7-6 with TRBJ2-5; perhaps TRBD1 as D (5 bases). The CDR3 has 12 amino acids. The V gene lost 1 base and the J gene lost 6 bases, with 6 bases spanning the gap. The germline V gene encodes CDR1 SGHVS and CDR2 FNYEAQ. This chain's CDR3 is CASSLDRKTQYF. The CDR3 DNA reads as TGTGCCAGCAGCTTAGACAGGAAGACCCAGTACTTC.

This clonotype was observed many times. The chain combines TRBV6-1 with TRBJ2-3; D is perhaps TRBD1 (8 bases). Germline V gene lookup returns CDR1 MNHNS and CDR2 SASEGT. Trimming removed 4 bases from V and 5 bases from J, with 16 bases in between. CDR3 length equals 15 residues. Written as DNA, the CDR3 is TGTGCCAGCAGTGTTGGAACAGGGGGGGTAGATACGCAGTATTTT. Its protein product is CASSVGTGGVDTQYF.

This clonotype was seen many times. The chain employs TRBV20-1 and TRBJ2-1, with TRBD2 matching over 11 bases. This CDR3 region has 12 residues. Germline CDR1 reads DFQATT; CDR2 reads SNEGSKA (reference sequence). The V and J ends lost 7 bases and 6 bases, in that order; junction bases with no gene match: 2. CDR3 nucleotide sequence: TGCAGTGTAACTAGCGGGGGCAATGAGCAGTTCTTC. Translating gives CSVTSGGNEQFF.